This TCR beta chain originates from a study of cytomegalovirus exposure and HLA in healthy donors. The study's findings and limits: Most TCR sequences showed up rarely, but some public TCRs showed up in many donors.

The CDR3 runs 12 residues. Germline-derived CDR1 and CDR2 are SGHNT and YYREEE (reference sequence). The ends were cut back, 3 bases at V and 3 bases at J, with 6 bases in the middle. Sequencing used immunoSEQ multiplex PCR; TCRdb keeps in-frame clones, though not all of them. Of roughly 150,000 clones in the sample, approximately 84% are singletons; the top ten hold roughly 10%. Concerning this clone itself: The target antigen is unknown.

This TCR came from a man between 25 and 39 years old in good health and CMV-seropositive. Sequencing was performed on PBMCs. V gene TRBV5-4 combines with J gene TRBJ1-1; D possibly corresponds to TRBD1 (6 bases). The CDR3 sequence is CASSWTDTEAFF. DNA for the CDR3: TGTGCCAGCAGCTGGACAGACACTGAAGCTTTCTTT.